This passage covers 12 T cell receptor beta chains from one sample sequenced in a study of blood T cell repertoires in COVID-19. The assay was immunoSEQ multiplex PCR, and TCRdb's table has in-frame clones only and misses some. Of roughly 300,000 clones in the sample, 70% to 90% were seen once. The source material was peripheral blood. The receptors shown here come from a man younger than 35 with active or convalescent COVID-19.

The chain recombines TRBV7-9 with TRBJ2-7, with 8 positions matching TRBD1. Germline V gene sequence: CDR1 SEHNR, CDR2 FQNEAQ (reference sequence). This CDR3 comprises 13 residues. With 5 bases clipped from V and 4 bases from J, the junction kept 4 bases outside the gene matches. Here the CDR3 DNA reads TGTGCCAGCAGCCGACAGGGGAGTTACGAGCAGTACTTC. As protein: CASSRQGSYEQYF.

The J gene is TRBJ2-7, the V gene TRBV3-1 (or the pseudogene TRBV3-2), with 7 bases fitting TRBD1. CDR1 LGHDT and CDR2 YNNKEL come from the germline V gene (reference sequence). Trimming cost V 4 bases and J 2 bases; bases outside gene matches: 11. The CDR3 length is 16 residues. CDR3 in amino acids: CASSPNSGTAAYEQYF. The DNA for the CDR3 is TGTGCCAGCAGCCCAAACTCCGGGACAGCGGCCTACGAGCAGTACTTC.

This sequence joins TRBV3-1 (or the pseudogene TRBV3-2) and TRBJ1-1, with D perhaps TRBD1 (6 bases). CDR3 size: 14 residues. Germline values: CDR1 LGHDT, CDR2 YNNKEL (reference sequence). V was trimmed by 4 bases and J by 1 base, leaving 10 bases between them. The CDR3 loop reads CASSRTAQNTEAFF. In DNA form, the CDR3 reads TGTGCCAGCAGCCGGACAGCGCAGAACACTGAAGCTTTCTTT.

The chain joins TRBV2 to TRBJ1-1; D perhaps matches TRBD1 (6 bases). From germline, CDR1 is SNHLY and CDR2 FYNNEI. V lost 6 bases and J 0 bases, leaving 11 bases between the germline ends. The CDR3 spans 14 residues. CDR3 sequence reads: CASRPGQLNTEAFF. CDR3 nucleotides: TGTGCCAGCAGACCTGGACAGCTGAACACTGAAGCTTTCTTT.

This clone was observed at least ten times. V and J are TRBV6-5 and TRBJ2-1; 9 bases match TRBD2. The V segment lost 7 bases and the J segment 8 bases; nucleotides outside the gene matches: 9. This CDR3 is built from 14 residues. CDR1 and CDR2 (germline): MNHEY, SVGAGI. The CDR3 spells CASMTAGGPDEQFF. The CDR3 DNA follows: TGTGCCAGCATGACCGCGGGGGGGCCTGATGAGCAGTTCTTC.

CDR3 sequence: CASSSNTGGLAKNIQYF. Written as DNA, the CDR3 is TGCGCCAGCAGCTCAAACACAGGGGGCTTAGCCAAAAACATTCAGTACTTC. The rearrangement links TRBV5-1 to TRBJ2-4; 9 bases fit TRBD1. This CDR3 comprises 17 residues. V was clipped by 3 bases and J by 0 bases; unmatched bases: 7. Germline V gives CDR1 SGHRS, CDR2 YFSETQ.

The chain uses TRBV19 and TRBJ1-6; 9 nucleotides line up with TRBD1. Looked up from germline, CDR1 is LNHDA and CDR2 is SQIVND (reference sequence). CDR3 length: 17 amino acids. Germline trimming cut 5 bases from V and 2 bases from J; bases unmatched to any gene: 7. CDR3 sequence: CASSLRTGVTYNSPLHF. For the CDR3, the DNA is TGTGCCAGTAGTTTGAGGACAGGGGTGACCTATAATTCACCCCTCCACTTT.

In DNA, the CDR3 is TGTGCCACCAGCGCCAGGGGGCTGTTTAGCAATCAGCCCCAGCATTTT. This sequence encodes CATSARGLFSNQPQHF. V usage is TRBV15 and J usage is TRBJ1-5; TRBD1 matches at 8 bases. The CDR3 loop spans 16 amino acids. Trimming removed 5 bases from V and 0 bases from J; junction bases left unmatched: 6. Per the germline V gene, CDR1 is LNHNV and CDR2 is YYDKDF (reference sequence). The full variable domain, with the rest looked up from reference TRBV15 and TRBJ1-5, is DAMVIQNPRYQVTQFGKPVTLSCSQTLNHNVMYWYQQKSSQAPKLLFHYYDKDFNNEADTPDNFQSRRPNTSFCFLDIRSPGLGDTAMYLCATSARGLFSNQPQHFGDGTRLSIL.

The CDR3, as DNA: TGTGCCAGCAACGGACAGGGGTATCAGCCCCAGCATTTT. It encodes CASNGQGYQPQHF. The chain employs TRBV2 and TRBJ1-5; TRBD1 aligns across 9 bases. CDR3 length equals 13 residues. Per germline, CDR1 SNHLY and CDR2 FYNNEI. With V trimmed by 7 bases and J by 5 bases, 3 bases remained unmatched.

This clone was found a few times. The chain recombines TRBV5-1 with TRBJ1-2; maybe TRBD1 (6 bases). Germline CDR1 SGHRS, CDR2 YFSETQ. Trimming took off 5 bases at V and 5 bases at J, with 13 bases between the two ends. The CDR3 is 13 residues long. The CDR3 DNA follows: TGCGCCAGCAGTAATGGACAGCAATATGGCTACACCTTC. Amino acid sequence: CASSNGQQYGYTF.

J is TRBJ1-4 and V is TRBV5-5; D unclear. Looked up from germline, CDR1 is SGHKS and CDR2 is YYEKEE (reference sequence). The V end lost 2 bases, the J end lost 10 bases, and 12 bases lay between the germline ends. The CDR3 has 13 amino acids. The chain's CDR3 is CASSLGEGTKLFF. The CDR3 DNA is TGTGCCAGCAGCTTAGGTGAGGGTACAAAACTGTTTTTT.

The chain carries TRBV6-4 and TRBJ2-1; TRBD1 is a possible D gene (7 bases). Germline loops: CDR1 MRHNA, CDR2 SNTAGT. The CDR3 is 15 residues long. V shed 3 bases and J shed 4 bases, with 13 bases lying between them. CDR3 DNA sequence: TGTGCCAGCAGTGAGGAGGGGGCAGGGTACAATGAGCAGTTCTTC. This codes for CASSEEGAGYNEQFF.